Detailed here is one T cell receptor (beta chain). The time point: after neoadjuvant nivolumab, at surgical resection. These newly diagnosed stage II-IVA oral cavity squamous cell carcinoma patients had no prior systemic or radiation treatment. The sample is drawn from a study of neoadjuvant anti-PD-1 for oral cavity cancer. Whole-study context: Before surgery, most patients got three to four biweekly 3 mg/kg nivolumab doses. Patients without progression got a fourth dose around day 43.

The trim removed 1 base at V and 4 bases at J, leaving 5 bases unmatched. The CDR3 consists of 16 residues. Germline V lookup: CDR1 SGHTA, CDR2 FQGNSA. Profiling relied on immunoSEQ multiplex PCR, and the TCRdb table lists in-frame clones only, not all of them. The table includes about 68,000 clones, about 88% detected once. Sample: PBMCs, taken after nivolumab (anti-PD-1) treatment. V is TRBV7-2 and J is TRBJ2-2; 8 bases match TRBD1. The receptor was isolated from a person aged 40-85 years with oral cavity squamous cell carcinoma. Here the CDR3 DNA reads TGTGCCAGCAGCTTAGTCGGACAGGGTGCCACCGGGGAGCTGTTTTTT. It translates to CASSLVGQGATGELFF.